This T cell receptor beta chain was captured by sequencing in a study of control samples from healthy donors and cancer patients. Trimming left V 1 base short and J 6 bases short, with 13 bases between. This CDR3 spans 15 amino acids. Looked up from germline, CDR1 is SGHTA and CDR2 is FQGNSA. Here immunoSEQ multiplex PCR was the method, and the copy in TCRdb shows in-frame clones only, minus some. This table has about 98,000 clones, approximately 82% appearing once. This chain connects TRBV7-2 to TRBJ2-1, with no clear D. The clonotype originates from a man in his sixties in good health. Sequenced: blood. This CDR3 is CASSLGPESGNEQFF. CDR3 nucleotide sequence: TGTGCCAGCAGCTTAGGTCCGGAGTCGGGCAATGAGCAGTTCTTC.